The clone carrying this TCR beta chain was seen more than once but under ten times. No antigen is known for it. The sample originates from a study of radiotherapy plus CTLA-4 blockade in lung cancer. Here immunoSEQ multiplex PCR was the method, and the copy in TCRdb shows in-frame clones only, minus some. Altogether about 38,000 clones are present, 70% to 80% being singletons, with the ten largest covering around 9.5%. General observations from the study: The best predictor of response was reported to be early blood T cell clone dynamics, with interferon-beta.

This CDR3 is built from 18 residues. Germline values: CDR1 SGHVS, CDR2 FQNEAQ. The V gene lost 1 base and the J gene lost 0 bases, with 17 bases spanning the gap. Sample: peripheral blood, taken from a patient treated with radiotherapy plus ipilimumab. This receptor was taken from a human donor with non-small cell lung cancer who had stable disease on radiotherapy plus ipilimumab. The genes are TRBV7-8 and TRBJ2-3, with D tentatively TRBD2 (6 bases). The CDR3 sequence: CASSLGRLGGPSTDTQYF. The CDR3 bases are TGTGCCAGCAGCTTAGGTAGATTGGGGGGACCTAGCACAGATACGCAGTATTTT. The full variable domain, its missing parts supplied by reference TRBV7-8 and TRBJ2-3, is GAGVSQSPRYKVAKRGQDVALRCDPISGHVSLFWYQQALGQGPEFLTYFQNEAQLDKSGLPSDRFFAERPEGSVSTLKIQRTQQEDSAVYLCASSLGRLGGPSTDTQYFGPGTRLTVL.